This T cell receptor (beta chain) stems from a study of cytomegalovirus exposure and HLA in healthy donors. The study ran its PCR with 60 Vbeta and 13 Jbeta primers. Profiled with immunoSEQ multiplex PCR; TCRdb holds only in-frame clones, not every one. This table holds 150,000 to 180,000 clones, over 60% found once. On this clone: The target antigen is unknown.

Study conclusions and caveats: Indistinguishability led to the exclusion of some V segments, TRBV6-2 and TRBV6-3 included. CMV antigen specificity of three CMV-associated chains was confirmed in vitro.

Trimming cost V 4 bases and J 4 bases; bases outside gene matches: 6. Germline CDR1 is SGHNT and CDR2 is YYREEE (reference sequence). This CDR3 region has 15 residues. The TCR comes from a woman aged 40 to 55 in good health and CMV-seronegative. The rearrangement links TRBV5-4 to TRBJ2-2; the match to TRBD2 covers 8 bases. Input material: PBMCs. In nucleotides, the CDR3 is TGTGCCAGCAGCCCCGGCGGGAGGAGCACCGGGGAGCTGTTTTTT. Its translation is CASSPGGRSTGELFF.